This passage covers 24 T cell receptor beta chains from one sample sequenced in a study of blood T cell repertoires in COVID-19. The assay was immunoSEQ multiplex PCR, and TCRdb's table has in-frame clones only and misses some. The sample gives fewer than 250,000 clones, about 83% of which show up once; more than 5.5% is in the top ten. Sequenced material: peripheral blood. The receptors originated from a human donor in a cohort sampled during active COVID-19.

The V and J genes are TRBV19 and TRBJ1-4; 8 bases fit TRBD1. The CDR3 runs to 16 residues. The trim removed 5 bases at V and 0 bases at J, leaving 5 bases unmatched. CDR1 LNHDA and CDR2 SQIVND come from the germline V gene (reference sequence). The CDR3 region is CASSRGDRTTNEKLFF. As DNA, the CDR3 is TGTGCCAGTAGTCGAGGGGACAGGACAACTAATGAAAAACTGTTTTTT.

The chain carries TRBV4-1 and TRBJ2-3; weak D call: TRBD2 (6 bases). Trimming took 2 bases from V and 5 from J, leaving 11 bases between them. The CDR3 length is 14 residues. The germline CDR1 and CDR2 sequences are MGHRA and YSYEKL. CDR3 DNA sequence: TGCGCCAGCAGCCAACTACTAGCTCGAGATACGCAGTATTTT. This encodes CASSQLLARDTQYF.

CDR3 region: CASSLEGDFTDTQYF. The CDR3 region has the DNA TGCGCCAGCAGCTTGGAAGGGGACTTCACAGATACGCAGTATTTT. The rearrangement links TRBV5-1 to TRBJ2-3; TRBD2 might be the D (6 bases). CDR1 is SGHRS, CDR2 YFSETQ, per germline. The CDR3 has 15 amino acids. V was clipped by 0 bases and J by 2 bases, with 10 bases between them.

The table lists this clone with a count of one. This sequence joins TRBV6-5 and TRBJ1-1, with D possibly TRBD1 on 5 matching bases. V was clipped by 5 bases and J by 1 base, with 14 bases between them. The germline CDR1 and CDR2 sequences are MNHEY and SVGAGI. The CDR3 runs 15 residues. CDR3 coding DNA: TGTGCCAGCAGTATCCGGTGGGGCGAGAACACTGAAGCTTTCTTT. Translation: CASSIRWGENTEAFF.

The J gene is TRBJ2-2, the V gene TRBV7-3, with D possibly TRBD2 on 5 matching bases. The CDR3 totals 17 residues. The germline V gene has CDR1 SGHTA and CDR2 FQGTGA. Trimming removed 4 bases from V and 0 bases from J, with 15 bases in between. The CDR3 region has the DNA TGTGCCAGCAGCTCGATGTTTGAGGGCCCGAACACCGGGGAGCTGTTTTTT. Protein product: CASSSMFEGPNTGELFF.

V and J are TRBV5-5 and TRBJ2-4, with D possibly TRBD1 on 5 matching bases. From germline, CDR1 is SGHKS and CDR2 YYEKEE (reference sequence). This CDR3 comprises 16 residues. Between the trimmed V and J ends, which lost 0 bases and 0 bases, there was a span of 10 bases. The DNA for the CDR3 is TGTGCCAGCAGCTTGGATCCAGGGATAGCCAAAAACATTCAGTACTTC. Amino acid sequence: CASSLDPGIAKNIQYF.

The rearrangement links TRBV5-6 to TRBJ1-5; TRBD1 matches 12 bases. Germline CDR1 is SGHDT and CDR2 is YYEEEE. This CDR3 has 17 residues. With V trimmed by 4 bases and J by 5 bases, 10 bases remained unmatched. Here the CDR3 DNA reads TGTGCCAGCAGCCATAGGTCGGGGACAGGGGGCTATCAGCCCCAGCATTTT. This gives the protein CASSHRSGTGGYQPQHF.

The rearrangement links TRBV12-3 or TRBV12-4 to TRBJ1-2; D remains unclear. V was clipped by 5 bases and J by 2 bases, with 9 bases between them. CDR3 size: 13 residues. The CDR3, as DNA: TGTGCCAGCAGTCCTTCGGGGAACTATGGCTACACCTTC. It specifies CASSPSGNYGYTF.

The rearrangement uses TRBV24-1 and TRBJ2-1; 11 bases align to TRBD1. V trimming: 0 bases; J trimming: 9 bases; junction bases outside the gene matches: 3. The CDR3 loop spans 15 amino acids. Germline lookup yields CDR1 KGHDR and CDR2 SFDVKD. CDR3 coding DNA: TGTGCCACCAGTGATTTGGGACAGGGGGCAGGTGAGCAGTTCTTC. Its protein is CATSDLGQGAGEQFF.

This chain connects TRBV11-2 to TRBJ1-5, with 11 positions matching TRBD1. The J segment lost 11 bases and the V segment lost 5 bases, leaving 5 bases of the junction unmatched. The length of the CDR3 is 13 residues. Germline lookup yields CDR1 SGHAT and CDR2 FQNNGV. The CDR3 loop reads CASSPDRGQTQHF. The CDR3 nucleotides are TGTGCCAGCAGCCCGGACAGGGGGCAGACCCAGCATTTT.

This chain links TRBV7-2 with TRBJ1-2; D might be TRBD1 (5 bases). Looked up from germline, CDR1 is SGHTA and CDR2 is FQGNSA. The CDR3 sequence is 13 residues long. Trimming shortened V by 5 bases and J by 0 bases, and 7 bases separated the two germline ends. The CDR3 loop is CASSQDTNYGYTF. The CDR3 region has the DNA TGTGCCAGCAGCCAGGACACTAACTATGGCTACACCTTC.

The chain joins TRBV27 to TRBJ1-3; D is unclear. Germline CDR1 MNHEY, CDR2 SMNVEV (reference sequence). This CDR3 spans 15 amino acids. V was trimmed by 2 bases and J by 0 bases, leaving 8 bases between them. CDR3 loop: CASSLMAASGNTIYF. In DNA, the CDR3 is TGTGCCAGCAGTTTAATGGCGGCCTCTGGAAACACCATATATTTT.

CDR3 residues: CASSWRGGLAGFTDTQYF. DNA for the CDR3: TGCGCCAGCAGCTGGCGGGGGGGACTAGCGGGGTTCACAGATACGCAGTATTTT. V usage is TRBV5-1 and J usage is TRBJ2-3, with TRBD2 matching over 13 bases. Germline V gene lookup returns CDR1 SGHRS and CDR2 YFSETQ. V trimming: 3 bases; J trimming: 2 bases; junction bases outside the gene matches: 9. The CDR3 is made up of 18 amino acids.

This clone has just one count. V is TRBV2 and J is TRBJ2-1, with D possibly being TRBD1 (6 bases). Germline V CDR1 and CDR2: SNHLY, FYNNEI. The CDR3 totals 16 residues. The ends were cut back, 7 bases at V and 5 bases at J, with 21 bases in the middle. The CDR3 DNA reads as TGTGCCAGCACCGCTTTTAGGGGGTTTTCCAACAATGAGCAGTTCTTC. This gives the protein CASTAFRGFSNNEQFF.

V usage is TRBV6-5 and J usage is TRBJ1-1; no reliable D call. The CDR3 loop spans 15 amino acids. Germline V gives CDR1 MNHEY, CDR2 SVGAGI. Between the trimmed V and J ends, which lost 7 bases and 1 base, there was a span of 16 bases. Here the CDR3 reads CASTQRGFRNTEAFF. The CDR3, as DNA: TGTGCCAGCACCCAGAGAGGGTTTAGGAACACTGAAGCTTTCTTT.

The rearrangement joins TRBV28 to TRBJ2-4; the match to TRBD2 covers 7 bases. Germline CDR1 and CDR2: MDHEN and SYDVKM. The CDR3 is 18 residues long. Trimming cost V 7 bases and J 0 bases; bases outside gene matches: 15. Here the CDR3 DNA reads TGTGCCAGCACCCCGGTAGAGGGGAGGGTAGGAGCCAAAAACATTCAGTACTTC. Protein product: CASTPVEGRVGAKNIQYF.

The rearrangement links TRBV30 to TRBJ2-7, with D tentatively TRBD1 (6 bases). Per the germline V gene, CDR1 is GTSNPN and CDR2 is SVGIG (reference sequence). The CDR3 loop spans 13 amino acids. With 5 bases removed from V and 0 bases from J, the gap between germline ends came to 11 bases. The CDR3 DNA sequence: TGTGCCTGGCAACGGACAGTCTCCTACGAGCAGTACTTC. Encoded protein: CAWQRTVSYEQYF.

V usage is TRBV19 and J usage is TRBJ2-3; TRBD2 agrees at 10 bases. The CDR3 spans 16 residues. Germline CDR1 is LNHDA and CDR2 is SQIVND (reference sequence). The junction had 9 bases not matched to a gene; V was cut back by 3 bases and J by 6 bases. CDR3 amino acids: CASSIYLAGAGDTQYF. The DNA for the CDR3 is TGTGCCAGTAGTATTTATCTAGCGGGAGCCGGGGATACGCAGTATTTT.

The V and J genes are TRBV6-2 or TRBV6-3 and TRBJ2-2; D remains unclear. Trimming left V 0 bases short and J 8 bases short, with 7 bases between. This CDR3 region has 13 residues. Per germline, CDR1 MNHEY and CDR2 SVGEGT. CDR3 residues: CASSYSEKGELFF. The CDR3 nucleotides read TGTGCCAGCAGTTACTCGGAGAAGGGGGAGCTGTTTTTT.

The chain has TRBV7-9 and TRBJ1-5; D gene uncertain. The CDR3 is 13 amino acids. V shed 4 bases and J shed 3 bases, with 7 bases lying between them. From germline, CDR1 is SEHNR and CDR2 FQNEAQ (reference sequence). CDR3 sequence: CASSYSDNQPQHF. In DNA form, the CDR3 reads TGTGCCAGCAGCTACAGTGACAATCAGCCCCAGCATTTT.

The chain's CDR3 is CASSPGTSGTAGEQYF. The CDR3 bases are TGTGCCAGCTCACCCGGGACTAGCGGGACGGCCGGGGAGCAGTACTTC. This chain links TRBV18 with TRBJ2-7, with TRBD2 matching over 13 bases. Germline-derived CDR1 and CDR2 are KGHSH and LQKENI. The CDR3 totals 16 residues. J lost 7 bases, V lost 3 bases, and 9 bases had no gene match.

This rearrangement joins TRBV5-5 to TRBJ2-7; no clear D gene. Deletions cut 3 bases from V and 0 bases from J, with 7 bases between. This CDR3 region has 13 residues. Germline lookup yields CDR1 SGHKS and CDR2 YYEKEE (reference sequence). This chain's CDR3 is CASSWPGSYEQYF. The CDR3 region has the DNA TGTGCCAGCAGCTGGCCGGGCTCCTACGAGCAGTACTTC.

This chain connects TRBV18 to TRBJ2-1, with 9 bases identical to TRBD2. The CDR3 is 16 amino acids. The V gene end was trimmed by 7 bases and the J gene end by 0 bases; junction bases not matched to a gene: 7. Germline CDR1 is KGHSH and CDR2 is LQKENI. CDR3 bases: TGTGCCAGCTACCCAGGAGCGGGGGGCTCCTACAATGAGCAGTTCTTC. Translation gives CASYPGAGGSYNEQFF. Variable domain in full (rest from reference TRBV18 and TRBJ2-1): NAGVMQNPRHLVRRRGQEARLRCSPMKGHSHVYWYRQLPEEGLKFMVYLQKENIIDESGMPKERFSAEFPKEGPSILRIQQVVRGDSAAYFCASYPGAGGSYNEQFFGPGTRLTVL.

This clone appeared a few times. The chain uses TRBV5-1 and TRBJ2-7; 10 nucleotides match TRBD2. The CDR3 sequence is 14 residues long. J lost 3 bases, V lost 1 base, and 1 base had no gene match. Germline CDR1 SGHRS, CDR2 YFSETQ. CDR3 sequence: CASSLTSGNYEQYF. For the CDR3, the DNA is TGCGCCAGCAGCTTGACTAGCGGGAACTACGAGCAGTACTTC.